This T cell receptor beta chain was observed in a study of post-analysis software for immune sequencing data. The germline V gene has CDR1 MDHEN and CDR2 SYDVKM. The CDR3 has 14 amino acids. V lost 8 bases, J lost 0 bases, and 14 bases lay in between. This clonotype was seen more than once but under ten times. Its target is unknown. Whole-study findings and limits: Patients showed TRBV5-6, TRBV5-1 and TRBV20-1 among several TRBV segments more frequent than in controls.

Tagging with unique molecular identifiers was a feature of the TCR beta cDNA libraries. In TCRdb, the PCR reads were re-called with MiXCR into one record per CDR3 protein. The table shows approximately 180,000 distinct CDR3 sequences, with around 30% occurring only once. The chain carries TRBV28 and TRBJ2-7; TRBD1 is a possible D gene (6 bases). The clonotype originates from a girl aged 5-17 years with multiple sclerosis. Sequencing was done on a sample of blood. The CDR3 nucleotides read TGTGCCAGCCTGACAGGCCCCAACTCCTACGAGCAGTACTTC. This codes for CASLTGPNSYEQYF. Looking up the rest from reference TRBV28 and TRBJ2-7 gives the full variable domain: DVKVTQSSRYLVKRTGEKVFLECVQDMDHENMFWYRQDPGLGLRLIYFSYDVKMKEKGDIPEGYSVSREKKERFSLILESASTNQTSMYLCASLTGPNSYEQYFGPGTRLTVT.